Listed here are 10 T cell receptor beta chains from one sample, sequenced in a study of T cells in Graves' hyperthyroidism and ophthalmopathy. Amplified TCR beta CDR3 regions derived from RNA transcripts. A set of HTBI primers served as the primers for a first-round RT-PCR of the TCR CDR3. TCRdb re-called the multiplex PCR reads with MiXCR, one entry per CDR3 protein. The sample consists of about 480,000 distinct CDR3 sequences, less than 25% of them appearing once. Source material: blood. The receptors stem from an older woman with Graves' ophthalmopathy.

This clonotype was detected only a few times. This chain uses TRBV7-3 with TRBJ1-1, with unresolved D. Trimming took off 5 bases at V and 1 base at J, with 11 bases between the two ends. CDR1 SGHTA and CDR2 FQGTGA come from the germline V gene. The length of the CDR3 is 14 residues. Here the CDR3 reads CASSPMPGNTEAFF. CDR3 nucleotides: TGTGCCAGCAGCCCGATGCCGGGGAACACTGAAGCTTTCTTT. Complete variable domain (other parts from reference TRBV7-3 and TRBJ1-1): GAGVSQTPSNKVTEKGKYVELRCDPISGHTALYWYRQSLGQGPEFLIYFQGTGAADDSGLPNDRFFAVRPEGSVSTLKIQRTERGDSAVYLCASSPMPGNTEAFFGQGTRLTVV.

This clonotype has ten or more counts. This chain links TRBV6-1 with TRBJ2-7; possibly TRBD1 or TRBD2 for D (6 bases each). The length of the CDR3 is 14 residues. V was cut by 5 bases and J by 5 bases, with 16 bases left in between. Germline V gives CDR1 MNHNS, CDR2 SASEGT. The CDR3 bases are TGTGCCAGCAGTTTTGGGGGGCAAGGGCACGAGCAGTACTTC. Amino acids: CASSFGGQGHEQYF.

This clonotype was seen a few times. The chain is built from TRBV6-1 and TRBJ1-3, with TRBD1 identical over 7 bases. The CDR3 runs to 19 residues. Germline values: CDR1 MNHNS, CDR2 SASEGT. With V trimmed by 2 bases and J by 7 bases, 20 bases remained unmatched. The CDR3 DNA sequence: TGTGCCAGCAGTGAACCAGGGACAGTGAGATTGTTCCGGGGCAACACCATATATTTT. Protein product: CASSEPGTVRLFRGNTIYF.

The J gene is TRBJ2-5, the V gene TRBV20-1; D may be TRBD2 (6 bases). CDR3 length: 14 amino acids. Germline values: CDR1 DFQATT, CDR2 SNEGSKA (reference sequence). V shed 3 bases and J shed 2 bases, with 13 bases lying between them. CDR3 nucleotides: TGCAGTGCTAGGGAGGGTAGCACTCAAGAGACCCAGTACTTC. This sequence encodes CSAREGSTQETQYF.

This clonotype showed up just a few times. The chain has TRBV5-1 and TRBJ1-2; TRBD1 agrees at 9 bases. The CDR3 is made up of 16 amino acids. The ends lost 4 bases at V and 4 bases at J; junction bases unmatched: 11. CDR1 and CDR2 (germline): SGHRS, YFSETQ. The CDR3 is CASSIRTGVGVYGYTF. In nucleotides, the CDR3 is TGCGCCAGCAGCATACGGACAGGGGTTGGGGTCTATGGCTACACCTTC.

This clonotype has ten or more counts. The V and J genes are TRBV20-1 and TRBJ1-5; possibly TRBD1 for D (5 bases). The germline CDR1 and CDR2 sequences are DFQATT and SNEGSKA (reference sequence). Trimming removed 1 base at V and 2 bases at J, with 6 bases between. This CDR3 is built from 13 residues. This CDR3 reads CSARGGGNQPQHF. CDR3 DNA: TGCAGTGCTAGAGGAGGGGGCAATCAGCCCCAGCATTTT.

This clonotype has ten or more counts. The gene calls are TRBV7-9 and TRBJ2-1, with D perhaps TRBD2 (6 bases). The germline V and J ends were trimmed by 5 bases and 0 bases, with 14 bases remaining between them. The CDR3 is 16 amino acids. The germline gives CDR1 SEHNR, CDR2 FQNEAQ (reference sequence). This CDR3 is CASSLMGLSSYNEQFF. The CDR3 region has the DNA TGTGCCAGCAGCCTAATGGGACTGAGCTCCTACAATGAGCAGTTCTTC.

This clonotype turned up a few times. The chain combines TRBV20-1 with TRBJ1-6; the D is unclear. This CDR3 has 15 amino acids. CDR1 is DFQATT, CDR2 SNEGSKA, per germline (reference sequence). Trimming pared 4 bases from V and 0 bases from J, leaving 10 bases between. For the CDR3, the DNA is TGCAGTGCTAACCGGGAGAACTCCTATAATTCACCCCTCCACTTT. Protein sequence: CSANRENSYNSPLHF.

This clonotype was seen a handful of times. The gene calls are TRBV25-1 and TRBJ2-3; 12 bases are shared with TRBD2. V was clipped by 5 bases and J by 3 bases; unmatched bases: 15. The CDR3 totals 19 residues. Germline V lookup: CDR1 MGHDK, CDR2 SYGVNS. For the CDR3, the DNA is TGTGCCAGCAGTCCCCTAGCGGGAGGGCCCCCGGGGAAGACAGATACGCAGTATTTT. Amino acid sequence: CASSPLAGGPPGKTDTQYF.

This rearrangement joins TRBV5-6 to TRBJ2-7; TRBD2 aligns across 9 bases. The CDR3 is 14 residues long. With 6 bases clipped from V and 4 bases from J, the junction kept 8 bases outside the gene matches. CDR1 and CDR2 from the germline V gene are SGHDT and YYEEEE. CDR3 residues: CASTGWTSAYEQYF. CDR3 sequence (DNA): TGTGCCAGCACCGGATGGACTAGCGCGTACGAGCAGTACTTC.